This note documents a single TCR beta chain sequence. Genomic DNA, serving as template, underwent TCR beta VDJ and CDR3 profiling. TCRdb analysed the reads with MiXCR anew, one entry per CDR3 protein. The data contain about 220,000 distinct CDR3 sequences, around 32% of them singletons. The data were obtained in a study of CD8+CD57+ T cells in acquired aplastic anemia. Study details: Sorting CD4+ and CD8+ cells gave DNA averaging approximately 3 ug.

V dropped 4 bases and J dropped 3; count of bases not matched to a gene: 5. CDR1 and CDR2 (germline): SGHRS, YFSETQ. There are 16 residues in the CDR3. Sequenced input: sorted CD4+, CD8+, or CD8+CD57+ T cells (not recorded which) from PBMCs. This chain joins TRBV5-1 and TRBJ2-3; 13 bases align to TRBD2. The receptor's source is a human donor in good health, serving as a control. The CDR3: CASSSGTSGETDTQYF. The CDR3 bases are TGCGCCAGCAGCAGCGGGACTAGCGGGGAGACAGATACGCAGTATTTT.